Below are 31 T cell receptor beta chains sequenced from a single sample in a study of CD8+ T cells in alopecia areata. As the sequencing template, cDNA was produced by extracting RNA and reverse transcribing it. The data were produced by immunoSEQ multiplex PCR, yet TCRdb's version contains in-frame clones alone and is incomplete. This table has about 150,000 clones, 85% to 90% appearing once. The sequenced sample was CD8+ T cells sorted from blood, obtained at week 0. These receptors all stem from a human donor with alopecia areata.

The chain recombines TRBV5-6 with TRBJ2-3; D call uncertain. V lost 5 bases, J lost 8 bases, and 12 bases lay in between. Germline CDR1 and CDR2: SGHDT and YYEEEE. The CDR3 is 12 amino acids. CDR3 residues: CASSSQGSTQYF. The CDR3 bases are TGTGCCAGCAGTTCCCAAGGGTCTACGCAGTATTTT. The full variable domain, in which reference TRBV5-6 and TRBJ2-3 provide the parts outside the CDR3, is DAGVTQSPTHLIKTRGQQVTLRCSPKSGHDTVSWYQQALGQGPQFIFQYYEEEERQRGNFPDRFSGHQFPNYSSELNVNALLLGDSALYLCASSSQGSTQYFGPGTRLTVL.

This clone showed up just a few times. The chain combines TRBV29-1 with TRBJ1-1; D is uncertain. Deletions cut 6 bases from V and 0 bases from J, with 5 bases between. CDR3 size: 11 residues. Germline V CDR1 and CDR2: SQVTM, ANQGSEA. The chain's CDR3 is CSVEMNTEAFF. As DNA, the CDR3 is TGCAGCGTCGAAATGAACACTGAAGCTTTCTTT.

This chain joins TRBV7-8 and TRBJ2-1; D is ambiguous. V gave up 7 bases and J gave up 8 bases, with 12 bases separating them. This CDR3 contains 12 residues. Germline CDR1 reads SGHVS; CDR2 reads FQNEAQ. CDR3 region: CASTERIDEQFF. The CDR3 region has the DNA TGTGCCAGCACCGAAAGGATCGATGAGCAGTTCTTC.

Here the CDR3 DNA reads TGTGCCAGCAGCTTTGGGTCGGGGGGACCCAATGAGCAGTTCTTC. It yields the protein CASSFGSGGPNEQFF. This chain links TRBV11-2 with TRBJ2-1, with 7 nucleotides matching TRBD2. Germline V lookup: CDR1 SGHAT, CDR2 FQNNGV. The CDR3 length is 15 residues. V lost 3 bases to trimming and J lost 6 bases; unmatched junction nucleotides: 8.

The V and J genes are TRBV14 and TRBJ1-1; no reliable D call. The length of the CDR3 is 13 residues. Trimming removed 4 bases at V and 4 bases at J, with 10 bases between. Germline-derived CDR1 and CDR2 are SGHDN and FVKESK. The CDR3, as DNA: TGTGCCAGCAGCCTAGCAGTGGGCACTGAAGCTTTCTTT. Amino acid sequence: CASSLAVGTEAFF. Based on the CDR3 plus reference TRBV14 and TRBJ1-1, the full variable domain is EAGVTQFPSHSVIEKGQTVTLRCDPISGHDNLYWYRRVMGKEIKFLLHFVKESKQDESGMPNNRFLAERTGGTYSTLKVQPAELEDSGVYFCASSLAVGTEAFFGQGTRLTVV.

The chain links TRBV4-1 to TRBJ1-3, with D unresolved. The germline V gene has CDR1 MGHRA and CDR2 YSYEKL. V was pared by 1 base and J by 2 bases, with 3 bases between. This CDR3 has 13 residues. CDR3 protein: CASSQVTGNTIYF. CDR3 DNA sequence: TGCGCCAGCAGCCAAGTGACTGGAAACACCATATATTTT.

The rearrangement joins TRBV27 to TRBJ1-2; D uncertain. V dropped 0 bases and J dropped 3 bases, with 5 bases sitting between them. Per germline, CDR1 MNHEY and CDR2 SMNVEV (reference sequence). CDR3 length equals 13 residues. The CDR3 loop is CASSLSRDYGYTF. CDR3 DNA sequence: TGTGCCAGCAGTTTATCGCGCGACTATGGCTACACCTTC.

V usage is TRBV10-2 and J usage is TRBJ1-1, with D maybe TRBD1 (5 bases). There are 13 residues in the CDR3. The germline gives CDR1 WSHSY, CDR2 SAAADI. The V and J ends lost 7 bases and 10 bases respectively, with 19 bases between them. CDR3 region: CASKPPGTPGAFF. CDR3 in DNA: TGCGCCAGCAAACCGCCAGGGACTCCGGGAGCTTTCTTT.

This chain links TRBV25-1 with TRBJ2-2; the D gene is possibly TRBD2 (6 bases). The V gene's germline CDR1 is MGHDK and CDR2 SYGVNS. Trimming removed 4 bases from V and 4 bases from J, with 19 bases in between. CDR3 length: 17 amino acids. CDR3 protein: CASSGLGRLVGTGELFF. CDR3 nucleotides: TGTGCCAGCAGTGGACTAGGTAGACTAGTTGGCACCGGGGAGCTGTTTTTT.

This chain uses TRBV4-2 with TRBJ2-5; D is undetermined. This CDR3 region has 14 residues. V lost 1 base to trimming and J lost 5 bases, with 11 bases between them. From germline, CDR1 is LGHNA and CDR2 YNFKEQ. DNA for the CDR3: TGTGCCAGCAGCCAAGTTGCCAGTCGGGAGACCCAGTACTTC. This translates into CASSQVASRETQYF.

In its sample, this clone was seen a few times. The rearrangement uses TRBV29-1 and TRBJ2-2; a weak D match, TRBD1 (6 bases). The germline V and J ends were trimmed by 3 bases and 4 bases, with 12 bases remaining between them. Germline V lookup: CDR1 SQVTM, CDR2 ANQGSEA. This CDR3 has 14 amino acids. CDR3 in amino acids: CSVDRGFGTGELFF. The DNA of the CDR3 is TGCAGCGTTGACAGGGGTTTCGGCACCGGGGAGCTGTTTTTT.

V and J are TRBV5-4 and TRBJ2-7; the D gene could be TRBD1 or TRBD2 (5 bases each). This CDR3 is 13 amino acids long. CDR1 SGHNT and CDR2 YYREEE come from the germline V gene (reference sequence). Trimming removed 3 bases from V and 2 bases from J, with 9 bases in between. The CDR3 loop is CASSWDPTYEQYF. CDR3 sequence (DNA): TGTGCCAGCAGCTGGGACCCTACCTACGAGCAGTACTTC.

This clone has a single count. The chain is built from TRBV27 and TRBJ1-2; D may be TRBD1 (5 bases). V lost 5 bases, J lost 5 bases, and 12 bases lay in between. The CDR3 sequence is 13 residues long. CDR1 and CDR2 from the germline V gene are MNHEY and SMNVEV (reference sequence). This CDR3 is CASSPGTLYGYTF. The CDR3 DNA sequence: TGTGCCAGCAGTCCCGGGACCTTATATGGCTACACCTTC.

A single count supports this clone. The chain is built from TRBV5-4 and TRBJ1-5, with no clear D. The ends were cut back, 0 bases at V and 3 bases at J, with 7 bases in the middle. CDR3 length equals 14 residues. CDR1 and CDR2 from the germline V gene are SGHNT and YYREEE (reference sequence). The CDR3 loop reads CASSLGGYNQPQHF. The CDR3 DNA is TGTGCCAGCAGCTTGGGGGGTTACAATCAGCCCCAGCATTTT. The variable domain in full, completed from reference TRBV5-4 and TRBJ1-5, reads ETGVTQSPTHLIKTRGQQVTLRCSSQSGHNTVSWYQQALGQGPQFIFQYYREEENGRGNFPPRFSGLQFPNYSSELNVNALELDDSALYLCASSLGGYNQPQHFGDGTRLSIL.

This clone was recorded only once. The chain has TRBV13 and TRBJ2-1; TRBD1 agrees at 8 bases. The CDR3 covers 15 residues. CDR1 is PRHDT, CDR2 FYEKMQ, per germline (reference sequence). V dropped 5 bases and J dropped 7; count of bases not matched to a gene: 10. The CDR3 region is CASSTRTGWSNEQFF. DNA for the CDR3: TGTGCCAGCAGCACCCGGACAGGGTGGTCGAATGAGCAGTTCTTC.

The gene calls are TRBV4-2 and TRBJ2-1; 7 bases match TRBD2. CDR1 is LGHNA, CDR2 YNFKEQ, per germline. This CDR3 has 17 residues. Trimming at V came to 0 bases and at J to 3 bases, leaving 8 bases not matched to a gene. For the CDR3, the DNA is TGTGCCAGCAGCCAAGAATTTGCAAGCGGGGTCTACAATGAGCAGTTCTTC. Its translation: CASSQEFASGVYNEQFF.

The V gene is TRBV7-9, the J gene TRBJ2-5, with a possible D match to TRBD1 (5 bases). The DNA matches TRBJ2-7 better at its end, which makes the J call doubtful. Germline-derived CDR1 and CDR2 are SEHNR and FQNEAQ (reference sequence). This CDR3 comprises 12 residues. CDR3 DNA sequence: TGTGCCAGCAGGGCTACAGGTTACGAGCAGTACTTC. Translating it yields CASRATGYEQYF.

In nucleotides, the CDR3 is TGTGCCATCAGGACAGGGAGCTCCTACGAGCAGTACTTC. Protein product: CAIRTGSSYEQYF. The rearrangement uses TRBV10-3 and TRBJ2-7; 7 nucleotides align to TRBD1. CDR1 ENHRY and CDR2 SYGVKD come from the germline V gene. The CDR3 extends over 13 amino acids. V shed 6 bases, J shed 0 bases, and the junction held 2 bases outside the gene matches.

Concerning this clone: This sample includes further DNA sequences coding for the same CDR3. The chain uses TRBV29-1 and TRBJ2-7; no clear D gene. Germline CDR1 and CDR2: SQVTM and ANQGSEA. Trimming removed 1 base at V and 2 bases at J, with 6 bases between. The CDR3 has 12 residues. CDR3 nucleotides: TGCAGCGTTGAAGGCAGAGCCTACGAGCAGTACTTC. Encoded protein: CSVEGRAYEQYF.

The chain recombines TRBV5-1 with TRBJ1-2, with D hard to call. The CDR3 length is 14 residues. Germline V gene sequence: CDR1 SGHRS, CDR2 YFSETQ. Trimming left V 0 bases short and J 1 base short, with 7 bases between. The CDR3 region has the DNA TGCGCCAGCAGCTTGGAGACGGTTAACTATGGCTACACCTTC. It translates to CASSLETVNYGYTF.

The rearrangement uses TRBV7-9 and TRBJ1-1; TRBD1 agrees at 9 bases. The germline V gene has CDR1 SEHNR and CDR2 FQNEAQ (reference sequence). V lost 3 bases to trimming and J lost 5 bases; unmatched junction nucleotides: 1. CDR3 size: 13 residues. Here the CDR3 DNA reads TGTGCCAGCAGCTTGGACAGGGGAACTGAAGCTTTCTTT. Its protein product is CASSLDRGTEAFF.

The chain has TRBV27 and TRBJ2-1; D gene unclear. The CDR3 runs 15 residues. Between the trimmed V and J ends, which lost 4 bases and 6 bases, there was a span of 16 bases. Germline CDR1 MNHEY, CDR2 SMNVEV (reference sequence). The CDR3 protein is CASSWYSQEINEQFF. The DNA of the CDR3 is TGTGCCAGCAGTTGGTACAGTCAGGAGATCAATGAGCAGTTCTTC.

The chain couples TRBV14 to TRBJ2-7; tentatively, D is TRBD1 (6 bases). Trimming pared 1 base from V and 6 bases from J, leaving 10 bases between. The CDR3 totals 13 residues. Germline CDR1 and CDR2: SGHDN and FVKESK. CDR3 residues: CASSQVDSSEQYF. The CDR3 DNA reads TGTGCCAGCAGCCAAGTGGACAGCTCCGAGCAGTACTTC.

The chain's CDR3 is CASSQLGDSYEQYF. Here the CDR3 DNA reads TGTGCCAGCAGCCAGCTCGGGGACAGCTACGAGCAGTACTTC. The chain links TRBV4-2 to TRBJ2-7; 7 bases map to TRBD1. CDR1 is LGHNA, CDR2 YNFKEQ, per germline. Trimming took 3 bases from V and 3 from J; bases not matched to a gene: 5. The CDR3 covers 14 residues.

CDR3 bases: TGCGCCAGCAGCCAGTCCTACTGGCGACAGGGGGCGCGAGGTCAGCCCCAGCATTTT. It translates to CASSQSYWRQGARGQPQHF. This sequence joins TRBV4-1 and TRBJ1-5; TRBD1 matches at 10 bases. V trimming: 3 bases; J trimming: 6 bases; junction bases outside the gene matches: 17. Germline V CDR1 and CDR2: MGHRA, YSYEKL. The CDR3 consists of 19 residues.

The chain couples TRBV28 to TRBJ2-4, with D hard to call. Deletions cut 4 bases from V and 2 bases from J, with 3 bases between. Germline V gives CDR1 MDHEN, CDR2 SYDVKM. The CDR3 contains 12 residues. Here the CDR3 DNA reads TGTGCCAGCAGTTCCACCAAAAACATTCAGTACTTC. Encoded protein: CASSSTKNIQYF.

This chain links TRBV4-1 with TRBJ1-2; unclear D gene. Trimming stripped 1 base from V and 8 bases from J, with 17 bases between. Germline CDR1 reads MGHRA; CDR2 reads YSYEKL. CDR3 length: 15 amino acids. The CDR3 coding sequence is TGCGCCAGCAGCCAAGTTACATCCCGCTCGGGGGGCTACACCTTC. Protein product: CASSQVTSRSGGYTF.

This chain joins TRBV7-6 and TRBJ2-1; a possible D gene is TRBD2 (5 bases). Per the germline V gene, CDR1 is SGHVS and CDR2 is FNYEAQ. The CDR3 runs to 13 residues. The V and J ends lost 6 bases and 9 bases respectively, with 15 bases between them. CDR3 in amino acids: CASRPTSDGEQFF. The CDR3 nucleotides are TGTGCCAGCAGACCTACTAGTGACGGTGAGCAGTTCTTC.

The V call is TRBV7-9, the J call TRBJ2-7, with TRBD1 as a possible D gene (7 bases). Germline V gene lookup returns CDR1 SEHNR and CDR2 FQNEAQ (reference sequence). V lost 0 bases to trimming and J lost 4 bases, with 10 bases between them. The CDR3 runs 14 residues. CDR3 DNA sequence: TGTGCCAGCAGCTTAGCGACAGGGAGGTACGAGCAGTACTTC. As protein: CASSLATGRYEQYF.

The V and J genes are TRBV9 and TRBJ2-2, with D tentatively TRBD2 (5 bases). Germline V gene lookup returns CDR1 SGDLS and CDR2 YYNGEE. V was clipped by 0 bases and J by 7 bases, with 13 bases between them. The CDR3 loop spans 15 amino acids. The CDR3 sequence is CASSVASGGHGELFF. For the CDR3, the DNA is TGTGCCAGCAGCGTAGCTTCTGGAGGTCACGGGGAGCTGTTTTTT.

The chain combines TRBV4-1 with TRBJ2-7; no reliable D call. The CDR3 has 15 residues. Germline V gives CDR1 MGHRA, CDR2 YSYEKL. With 0 bases removed from V and 6 bases from J, the gap between germline ends came to 15 bases. The CDR3 region has the DNA TGCGCCAGCAGCCAAGAGGTGCAGGAACTTGGCGAGCAGTACTTC. Amino acids: CASSQEVQELGEQYF.